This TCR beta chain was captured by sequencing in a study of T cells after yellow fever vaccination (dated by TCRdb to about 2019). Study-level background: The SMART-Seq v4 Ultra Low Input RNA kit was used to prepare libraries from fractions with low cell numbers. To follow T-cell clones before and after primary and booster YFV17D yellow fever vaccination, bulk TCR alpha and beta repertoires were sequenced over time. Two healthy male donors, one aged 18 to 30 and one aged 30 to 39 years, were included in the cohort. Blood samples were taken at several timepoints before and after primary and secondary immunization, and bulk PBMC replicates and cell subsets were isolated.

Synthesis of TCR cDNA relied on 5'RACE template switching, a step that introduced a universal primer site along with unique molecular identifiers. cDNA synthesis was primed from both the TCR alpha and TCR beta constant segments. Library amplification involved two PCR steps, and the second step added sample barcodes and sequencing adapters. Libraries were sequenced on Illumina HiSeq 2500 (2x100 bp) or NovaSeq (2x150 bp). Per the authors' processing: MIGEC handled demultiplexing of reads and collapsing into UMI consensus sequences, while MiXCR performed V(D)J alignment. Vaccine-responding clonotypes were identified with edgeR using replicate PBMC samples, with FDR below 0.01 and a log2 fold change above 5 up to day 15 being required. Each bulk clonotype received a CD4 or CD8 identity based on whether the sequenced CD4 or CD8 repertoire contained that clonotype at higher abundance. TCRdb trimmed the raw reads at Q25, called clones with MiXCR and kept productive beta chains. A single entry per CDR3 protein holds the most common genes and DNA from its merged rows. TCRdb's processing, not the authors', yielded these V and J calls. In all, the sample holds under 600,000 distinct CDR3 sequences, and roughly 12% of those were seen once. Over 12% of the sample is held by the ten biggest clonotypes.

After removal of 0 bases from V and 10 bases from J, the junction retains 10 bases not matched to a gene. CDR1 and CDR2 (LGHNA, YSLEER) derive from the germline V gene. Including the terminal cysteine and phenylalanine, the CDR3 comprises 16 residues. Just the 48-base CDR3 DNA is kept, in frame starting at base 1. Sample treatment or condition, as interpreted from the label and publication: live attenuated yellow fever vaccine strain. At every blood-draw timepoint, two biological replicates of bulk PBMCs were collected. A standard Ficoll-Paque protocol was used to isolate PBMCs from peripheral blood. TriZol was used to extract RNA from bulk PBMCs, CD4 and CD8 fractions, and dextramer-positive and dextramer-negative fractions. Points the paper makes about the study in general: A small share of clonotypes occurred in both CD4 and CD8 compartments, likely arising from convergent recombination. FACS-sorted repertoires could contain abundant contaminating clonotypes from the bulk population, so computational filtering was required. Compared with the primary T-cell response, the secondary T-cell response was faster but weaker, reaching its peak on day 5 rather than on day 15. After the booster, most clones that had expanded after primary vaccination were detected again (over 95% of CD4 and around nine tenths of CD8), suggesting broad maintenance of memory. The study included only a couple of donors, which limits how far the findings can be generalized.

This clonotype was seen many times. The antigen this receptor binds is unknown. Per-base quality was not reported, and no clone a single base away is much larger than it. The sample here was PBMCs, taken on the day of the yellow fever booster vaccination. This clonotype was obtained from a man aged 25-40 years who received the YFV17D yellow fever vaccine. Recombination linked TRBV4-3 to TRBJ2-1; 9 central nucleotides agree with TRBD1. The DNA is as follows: TGCGCCAGCAGCCAAGACTTCAACAGGGGGCCACGGGAGCAGTTCTTC. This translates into CASSQDFNRGPREQFF.